These 5 T cell receptor beta chains originate from one sample sequenced in a study of blood T cell repertoires in COVID-19. Only in-frame clones appear in the TCRdb table, and some are missing; sequencing was by immunoSEQ multiplex PCR. The sample has around 180,000 clones; around 85% are singletons. The specimen sequenced was peripheral blood. Receptor source: a human donor with active or convalescent COVID-19. The donor label of this sample is uncertain.

The chain employs TRBV7-9 and TRBJ1-2; 7 bases line up with TRBD1. In germline, CDR1 is SEHNR, CDR2 FQNEAQ (reference sequence). Trimming removed 5 bases from V and 8 bases from J; junction bases left unmatched: 5. This CDR3 comprises 12 residues. CDR3 bases: TGTGCCAGCAGCCGGGACAGTGACGGCTACACCTTC. It is translated as CASSRDSDGYTF.

The chain couples TRBV3-1 (or the pseudogene TRBV3-2) to TRBJ2-7; perhaps TRBD1 as D (6 bases). Looked up from germline, CDR1 is LGHDT and CDR2 is YNNKEL (reference sequence). V was cut by 4 bases and J by 5 bases, with 15 bases left in between. This CDR3 region has 14 residues. This CDR3 reads CASSLLGGRDEQYF. CDR3 in DNA: TGTGCCAGCAGCCTATTAGGGGGTAGGGACGAGCAGTACTTC.

This clone was found a few times. The chain combines TRBV4-1 with TRBJ1-1; 9 positions agree with TRBD1. The germline gives CDR1 MGHRA, CDR2 YSYEKL. Trimming at V came to 3 bases and at J to 3 bases, leaving 5 bases not matched to a gene. The CDR3 loop spans 15 amino acids. CDR3 bases: TGCGCCAGCAGCCAGCTTTACAGGGGGCACACTGAAGCTTTCTTT. Translating gives CASSQLYRGHTEAFF.

V and J are TRBV19 and TRBJ1-4; D is uncertain. This CDR3 spans 17 amino acids. Trimming took off 4 bases at V and 0 bases at J, with 15 bases between the two ends. CDR1 and CDR2 (germline): LNHDA, SQIVND (reference sequence). This CDR3 reads CASSTDGLRTTNEKLFF. The CDR3 DNA reads as TGTGCCAGTAGTACCGACGGACTTAGAACAACTAATGAAAAACTGTTTTTT.

This rearrangement joins TRBV6-2 or TRBV6-3 to TRBJ1-2, with no clear D. Germline CDR1 MNHEY, CDR2 SVGEGT. Trimming left V 5 bases short and J 5 bases short, with 9 bases between. This CDR3 spans 12 amino acids. This CDR3 is CASSPELYGYTF. The DNA of the CDR3 is TGTGCCAGCAGTCCAGAATTATATGGCTACACCTTC.